These 23 T cell receptor beta chains were sequenced from one sample in a study of shared clonotypes between healthy human individuals. Profiled with immunoSEQ multiplex PCR; TCRdb holds only in-frame clones, not every one. This sample carries around 500,000 clones, roughly 85% of them seen once, and the ten largest clones take approximately 12%. What was sequenced was PBMCs. These receptors originate from a woman between 40 and 50 years old in good health. Some clones in this sample may be carry-over from other donors' samples.

As regards this clone: At one of its ends the junction is not consistent with the germline gene, which may arise from a read error. This chain connects TRBV5-4 to TRBJ2-2; 7 bases are shared with TRBD2. The CDR3 loop spans 15 amino acids. Per germline, CDR1 SGHNT and CDR2 YYREEE (reference sequence). In nucleotides, the CDR3 is TGTGCCAGCACCTTGGGAGGGAGTGGAACCGGGGAGCTGTTTTTT. Translated, it gives CASTLGGSGTGELFF.

This sequence joins TRBV11-2 and TRBJ2-5; 9 positions match TRBD2. The V segment lost 5 bases and the J segment 4 bases; nucleotides outside the gene matches: 11. From germline, CDR1 is SGHAT and CDR2 FQNNGV. The CDR3 is 16 residues long. CDR3 DNA: TGTGCCAGCAGCATCCCTATAGCGGGAGTGCGAGAGACCCAGTACTTC. Residues: CASSIPIAGVRETQYF.

This rearrangement joins TRBV30 to TRBJ2-7; either TRBD1 or TRBD2 may fit D (5 bases each). Germline V gives CDR1 GTSNPN, CDR2 SVGIG (reference sequence). The CDR3 covers 18 residues. Trimming removed 5 bases at V and 1 base at J, with 27 bases between. CDR3 bases: TGTGCCTGGTCAACGAGGGGACGAACGTTCAAGGGGTCCTACGAGCAGTACTTC. Encoded protein: CAWSTRGRTFKGSYEQYF.

V and J are TRBV9 and TRBJ1-1; D remains unclear. The V and J ends lost 3 bases and 1 base respectively, with 16 bases between them. CDR1 and CDR2 from the germline V gene are SGDLS and YYNGEE. The CDR3 is 16 amino acids. The CDR3, as DNA: TGTGCCAGCAGCGCTACGGTGACACCTCCGAACACTGAAGCTTTCTTT. Translated: CASSATVTPPNTEAFF.

The chain employs TRBV29-1 and TRBJ1-2; TRBD1 aligns across 10 bases. V was clipped by 7 bases and J by 3 bases; unmatched bases: 8. Germline V gene data show CDR1 as SQVTM and CDR2 as ANQGSEA. The CDR3 spans 14 residues. CDR3 residues: CSEQRDRGDYGYTF. As DNA, the CDR3 is TGCAGCGAGCAGAGGGACAGGGGAGACTATGGCTACACCTTC.

The V call is TRBV18, the J call TRBJ2-5; weak D call: TRBD2 (6 bases). Trimming took 3 bases from V and 2 from J, leaving 13 bases between them. This CDR3 contains 15 residues. Germline assignment: CDR1 KGHSH and CDR2 LQKENI. DNA of the CDR3: TGTGCCAGCTCACCGAATTTAGCGGCGCAAGAGACCCAGTACTTC. Its translation: CASSPNLAAQETQYF.

About this clone: This CDR3 is also generated by other DNA sequences in the sample. The chain combines TRBV27 with TRBJ2-7; no reliable D call. Trimming removed 6 bases at V and 4 bases at J, with 16 bases between. Germline V gene data show CDR1 as MNHEY and CDR2 as SMNVEV (reference sequence). The CDR3 contains 14 residues. CDR3: CASRLMVGLYEQYF. In DNA, the CDR3 is TGTGCCAGCAGGCTTATGGTTGGGCTTTACGAGCAGTACTTC.

The V call is TRBV5-1, the J call TRBJ1-1; weak D call: TRBD1 (5 bases). The CDR3 has 13 residues. The germline V gene encodes CDR1 SGHRS and CDR2 YFSETQ. Trimming stripped 1 base from V and 2 bases from J, with 6 bases between. CDR3 residues: CASSLRGNTEAFF. CDR3 in DNA: TGCGCCAGCAGCTTGAGGGGCAACACTGAAGCTTTCTTT.

J is TRBJ2-5 and V is TRBV28; TRBD2 agrees at 9 bases. Germline CDR1 MDHEN, CDR2 SYDVKM. This CDR3 is 13 amino acids long. After removal of 8 bases from V and 1 base from J, the junction contained 2 bases not matched to a gene. CDR3 nucleotides: TGTGCCAGCGCGGGGGGGAGCCAAGAGACCCAGTACTTC. Its protein is CASAGGSQETQYF.

A few counts support this clone. The V gene is TRBV6-6, the J gene TRBJ2-6, with 7 bases lining up with TRBD2. The length of the CDR3 is 14 residues. V shed 7 bases and J 0 bases; nucleotides not matched to a gene: 0. Germline CDR1 is MNHNY and CDR2 is SVGAGI (reference sequence). CDR3 protein: CASTGGSGANVLTF. The DNA of the CDR3 is TGTGCCAGCACGGGGGGCTCTGGGGCCAACGTCCTGACTTTC.

The chain combines TRBV18 with TRBJ2-1; D is ambiguous. The CDR3 covers 13 residues. Germline CDR1 is KGHSH and CDR2 is LQKENI. Trimming cost V 4 bases and J 7 bases, with 11 bases left between them. The CDR3 region is CASSLESLNEQFF. CDR3 DNA sequence: TGTGCCAGCTCACTAGAATCCCTGAATGAGCAGTTCTTC.

The chain links TRBV11-1 to TRBJ2-7; D might be TRBD1 or TRBD2, each matching 5 bases. Germline CDR1 reads SGHAT; CDR2 reads FQDESV (reference sequence). The CDR3 length is 13 residues. The V gene lost 5 bases and the J gene lost 10 bases, with 18 bases spanning the gap. CDR3 protein: CASSPTRDALQYF. CDR3 nucleotides: TGTGCCAGCAGCCCGACCCGGGACGCCCTACAGTACTTC.

This clone was detected once. Other nucleotide sequences in the sample specify the same CDR3. The V and J genes are TRBV7-7 and TRBJ2-1; D ambiguous. The CDR3 has 13 residues. CDR1 and CDR2 from the germline V gene are SSHAT and FNYEAQ (reference sequence). The V end was cut by 1 base, the J end by 1 base, with 2 bases between. The CDR3 DNA sequence: TGTGCCAGCAGCTTAGGATCCTACAATGAGCAGTTCTTC. It yields the protein CASSLGSYNEQFF.

The chain couples TRBV10-2 to TRBJ2-1, with 7 bases matching TRBD2. CDR3 size: 14 residues. Germline V lookup: CDR1 WSHSY, CDR2 SAAADI. Trimming at V came to 4 bases and at J to 6 bases, leaving 6 bases not matched to a gene. The CDR3 DNA reads TGCGCCAGCAGTGGGACTAGTAAGGGCAATGAGCAGTTCTTC. It translates to CASSGTSKGNEQFF.

The chain couples TRBV28 to TRBJ2-7; TRBD2 matches at 10 bases. J was trimmed by 2 bases and V by 10 bases; bases with no gene match: 2. Germline values: CDR1 MDHEN, CDR2 SYDVKM. The CDR3 has 12 amino acids. The CDR3 reads CATGLATYEQYF. The CDR3 nucleotides are TGTGCCACGGGACTAGCGACCTACGAGCAGTACTTC.

On this clone itself: It is likely a read error: a sequence one base away is far more abundant. This chain connects TRBV2 to TRBJ2-1; TRBD1 might be the D (7 bases). With 8 bases removed from V and 10 bases from J, the gap between germline ends came to 21 bases. The CDR3 runs to 14 residues. Per the germline V gene, CDR1 is SNHLY and CDR2 is FYNNEI. The CDR3 nucleotides are TGTGCCAGCTTGTCAAACAGGGGACTCTACGAGCAGTTCTTC. Amino acid sequence: CASLSNRGLYEQFF.

V usage is TRBV4-2 and J usage is TRBJ2-5; D may be TRBD2 (6 bases). The DNA end is more similar to TRBJ2-7, so the J call may be wrong. The CDR3 length is 18 residues. In germline, CDR1 is LGHNA, CDR2 YNFKEQ. CDR3 nucleotide sequence: TGTGCCAGCAGCCAAGAGCCTGTGGGGACTGCTCCCTCCTACGAGCAGTACTTC. Its protein product is CASSQEPVGTAPSYEQYF.

This clone was counted a single time. This sequence joins TRBV30 and TRBJ1-5, with D possibly TRBD1 on 5 matching bases. CDR3 length equals 13 residues. Germline assignment: CDR1 GTSNPN and CDR2 SVGIG (reference sequence). V lost 8 bases to trimming and J lost 6 bases, with 17 bases between them. In nucleotides, the CDR3 is TGTGCCAGCAGCCAAGGGGACGGTCAGCCCCAGCATTTT. Translation: CASSQGDGQPQHF.

The chain carries TRBV5-4 and TRBJ1-2; 8 bases match TRBD1. Germline CDR1 is SGHNT and CDR2 is YYREEE (reference sequence). The CDR3 loop spans 15 amino acids. Trimming cost V 1 base and J 4 bases; bases outside gene matches: 6. The CDR3: CASSLSGGVGYGYTF. CDR3 bases: TGTGCCAGCAGCTTGTCAGGGGGCGTCGGCTATGGCTACACCTTC.

As to this clone: In the same sample, other DNA sequences code for this CDR3. CDR3 sequence (DNA): TGTGCCATCACGGGAGGTGAGAATGGCTACACCTTC. Its protein product is CAITGGENGYTF. The genes are TRBV10-3 and TRBJ1-2; D unclear. The CDR3 is made up of 12 amino acids. Looked up from germline, CDR1 is ENHRY and CDR2 is SYGVKD. V was cut by 7 bases and J by 6 bases, with 12 bases left in between.

The chain carries TRBV28 and TRBJ2-7; 8 bases are a match to TRBD2. Germline trimming cut 10 bases from V and 0 bases from J; bases unmatched to any gene: 8. Germline CDR1 and CDR2: MDHEN and SYDVKM. This CDR3 has 14 amino acids. CDR3: CATQPGTSSYEQYF. In nucleotides, the CDR3 is TGTGCCACCCAGCCTGGGACTAGCTCCTACGAGCAGTACTTC. Using reference TRBV28 and TRBJ2-7 for the parts outside the CDR3, the full variable domain is DVKVTQSSRYLVKRTGEKVFLECVQDMDHENMFWYRQDPGLGLRLIYFSYDVKMKEKGDIPEGYSVSREKKERFSLILESASTNQTSMYLCATQPGTSSYEQYFGPGTRLTVT.

V is TRBV5-1 and J is TRBJ2-5, with 8 bases matching TRBD2. The CDR3 runs 15 residues. Trimming cost V 4 bases and J 5 bases; bases outside gene matches: 10. Germline loops: CDR1 SGHRS, CDR2 YFSETQ. For the CDR3, the DNA is TGCGCCAGCAGCCACGGACTAGCTCTCGGGGAGACCCAGTACTTC. Translating gives CASSHGLALGETQYF.

The chain recombines TRBV6-1 with TRBJ2-7; a possible D gene is TRBD1 (6 bases). Trimming shortened V by 6 bases and J by 3 bases, and 15 bases separated the two germline ends. The CDR3 contains 14 residues. Germline values: CDR1 MNHNS, CDR2 SASEGT. DNA for the CDR3: TGTGCCAGCAGCCCTGGCAACAGGGTCTACGAGCAGTACTTC. It translates to CASSPGNRVYEQYF.